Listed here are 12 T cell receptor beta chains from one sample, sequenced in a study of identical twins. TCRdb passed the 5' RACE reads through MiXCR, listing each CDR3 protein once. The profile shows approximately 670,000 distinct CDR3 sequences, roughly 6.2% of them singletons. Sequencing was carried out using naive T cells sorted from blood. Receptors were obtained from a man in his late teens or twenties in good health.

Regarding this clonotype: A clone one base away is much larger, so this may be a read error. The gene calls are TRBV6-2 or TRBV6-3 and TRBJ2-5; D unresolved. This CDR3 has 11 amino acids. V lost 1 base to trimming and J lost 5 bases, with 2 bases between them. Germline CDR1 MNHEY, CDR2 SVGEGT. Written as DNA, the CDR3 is TGTGCCAGCAGTTACTGGGAGACCCAGTACTTC. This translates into CASSYWETQYF.

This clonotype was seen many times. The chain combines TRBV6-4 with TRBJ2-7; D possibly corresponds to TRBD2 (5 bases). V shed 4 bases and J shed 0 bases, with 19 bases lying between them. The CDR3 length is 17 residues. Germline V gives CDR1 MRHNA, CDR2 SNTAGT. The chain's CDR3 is CASSALTLGGLSYEQYV. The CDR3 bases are TGTGCCAGCAGTGCCCTCACCCTTGGCGGGCTCTCCTACGAGCAGTACGTC.

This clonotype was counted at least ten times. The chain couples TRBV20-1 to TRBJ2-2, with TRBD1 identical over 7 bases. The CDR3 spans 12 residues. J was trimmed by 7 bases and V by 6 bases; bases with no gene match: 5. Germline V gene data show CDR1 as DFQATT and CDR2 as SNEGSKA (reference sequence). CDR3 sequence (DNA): TGCAGTGCAGAAGACAGGGTCGGGGAGCTGTTTTTT. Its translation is CSAEDRVGELFF.

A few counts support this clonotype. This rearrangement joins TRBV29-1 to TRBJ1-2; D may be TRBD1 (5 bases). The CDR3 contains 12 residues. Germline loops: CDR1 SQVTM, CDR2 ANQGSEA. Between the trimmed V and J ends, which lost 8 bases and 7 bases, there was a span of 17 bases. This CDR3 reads CSLWGVKGGYTF. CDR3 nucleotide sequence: TGCAGCCTTTGGGGGGTCAAGGGTGGCTACACCTTC.

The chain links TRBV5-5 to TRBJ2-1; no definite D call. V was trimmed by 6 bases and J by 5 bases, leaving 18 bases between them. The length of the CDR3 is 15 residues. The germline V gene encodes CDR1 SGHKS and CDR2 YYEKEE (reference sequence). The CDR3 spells CASNRLELGDNEQFF. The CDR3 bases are TGTGCCAGCAATCGCCTAGAGCTGGGCGACAATGAGCAGTTCTTC. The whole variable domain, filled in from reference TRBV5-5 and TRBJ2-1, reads DAGVTQSPTHLIKTRGQQVTLRCSPISGHKSVSWYQQVLGQGPQFIFQYYEKEERGRGNFPDRFSARQFPNYSSELNVNALLLGDSALYLCASNRLELGDNEQFFGPGTRLTVL.

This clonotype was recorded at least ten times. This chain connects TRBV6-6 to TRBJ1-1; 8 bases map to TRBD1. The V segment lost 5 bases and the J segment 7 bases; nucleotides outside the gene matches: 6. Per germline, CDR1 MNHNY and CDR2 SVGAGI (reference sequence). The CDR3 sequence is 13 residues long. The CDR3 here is CASSQGAPSEAFF. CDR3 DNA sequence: TGTGCCAGCAGTCAGGGGGCTCCAAGTGAAGCTTTCTTT.

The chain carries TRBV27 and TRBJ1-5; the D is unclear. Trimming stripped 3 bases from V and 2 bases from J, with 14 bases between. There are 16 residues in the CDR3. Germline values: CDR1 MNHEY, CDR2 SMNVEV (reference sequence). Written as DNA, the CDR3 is TGTGCCAGCAGTTTTGAGGGTGAGCGGGGCAATCAGCCCCAGCATTTT. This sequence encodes CASSFEGERGNQPQHF.

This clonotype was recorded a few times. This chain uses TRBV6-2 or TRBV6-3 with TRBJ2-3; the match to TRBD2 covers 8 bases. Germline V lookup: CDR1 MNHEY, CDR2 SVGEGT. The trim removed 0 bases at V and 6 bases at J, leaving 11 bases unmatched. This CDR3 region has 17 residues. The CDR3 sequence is CASSYSNPLAGRDTQYF. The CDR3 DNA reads TGTGCCAGCAGTTACTCGAATCCGCTAGCGGGTAGGGATACGCAGTATTTT.

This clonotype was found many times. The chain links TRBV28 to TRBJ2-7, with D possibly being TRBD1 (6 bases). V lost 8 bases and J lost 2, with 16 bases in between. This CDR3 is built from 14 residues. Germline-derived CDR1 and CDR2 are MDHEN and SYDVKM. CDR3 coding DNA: TGTGCCAGCTGGAAATTAGGGGACACCTACGAGCAGTACTTC. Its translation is CASWKLGDTYEQYF.

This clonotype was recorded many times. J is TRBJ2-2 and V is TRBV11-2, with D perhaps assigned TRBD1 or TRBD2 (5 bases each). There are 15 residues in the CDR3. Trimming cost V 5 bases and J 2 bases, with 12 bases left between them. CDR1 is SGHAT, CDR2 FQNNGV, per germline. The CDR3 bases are TGTGCCAGCAGCGATGGGACGTCCAACACCGGGGAGCTGTTTTTT. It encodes CASSDGTSNTGELFF.

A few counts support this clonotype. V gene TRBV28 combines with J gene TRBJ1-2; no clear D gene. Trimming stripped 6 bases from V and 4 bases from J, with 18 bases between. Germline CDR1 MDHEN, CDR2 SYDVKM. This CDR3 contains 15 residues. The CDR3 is CASRVSTAPIYGYTF. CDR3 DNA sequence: TGTGCCAGCAGGGTCTCGACGGCTCCGATCTATGGCTACACCTTC.

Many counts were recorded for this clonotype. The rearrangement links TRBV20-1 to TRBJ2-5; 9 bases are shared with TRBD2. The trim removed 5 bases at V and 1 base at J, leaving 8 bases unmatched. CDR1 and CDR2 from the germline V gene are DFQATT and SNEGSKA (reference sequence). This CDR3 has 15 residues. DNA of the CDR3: TGCAGTGCTGAACCGGGACTAGCTGCCCAAGAGACCCAGTACTTC. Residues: CSAEPGLAAQETQYF.